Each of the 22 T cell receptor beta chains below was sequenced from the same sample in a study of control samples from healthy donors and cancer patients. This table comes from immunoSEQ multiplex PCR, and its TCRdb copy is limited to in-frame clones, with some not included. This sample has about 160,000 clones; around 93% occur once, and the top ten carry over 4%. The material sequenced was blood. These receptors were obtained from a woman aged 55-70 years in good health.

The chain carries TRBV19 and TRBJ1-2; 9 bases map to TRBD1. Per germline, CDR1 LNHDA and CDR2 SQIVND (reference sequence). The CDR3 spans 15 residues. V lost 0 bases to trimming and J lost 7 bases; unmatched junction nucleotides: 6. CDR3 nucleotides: TGTGCCAGTAGTATAGAGACACAGGGGGCGAGTGGCTACACCTTC. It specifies CASSIETQGASGYTF.

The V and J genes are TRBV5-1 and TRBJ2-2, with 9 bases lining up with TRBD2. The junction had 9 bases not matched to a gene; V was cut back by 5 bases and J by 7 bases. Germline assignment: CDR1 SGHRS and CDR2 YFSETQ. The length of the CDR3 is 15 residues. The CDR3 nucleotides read TGCGCCAGCAGTTCCGGGACTAGCTCCCTCGGGGAGCTGTTTTTT. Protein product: CASSSGTSSLGELFF.

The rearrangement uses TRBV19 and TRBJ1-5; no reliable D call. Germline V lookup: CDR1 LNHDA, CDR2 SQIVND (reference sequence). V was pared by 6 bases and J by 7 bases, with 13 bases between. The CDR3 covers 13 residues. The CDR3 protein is CASSQTLKQPQHF. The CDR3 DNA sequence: TGTGCCAGTAGCCAAACTCTTAAGCAGCCCCAGCATTTT.

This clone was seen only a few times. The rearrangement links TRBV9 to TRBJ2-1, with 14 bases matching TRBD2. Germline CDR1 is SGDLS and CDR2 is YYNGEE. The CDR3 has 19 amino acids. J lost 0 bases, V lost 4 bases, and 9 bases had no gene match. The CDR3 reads CASSSIPGTSGGSYNEQFF. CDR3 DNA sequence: TGTGCCAGCAGCTCAATTCCCGGGACTAGCGGGGGCTCCTACAATGAGCAGTTCTTC.

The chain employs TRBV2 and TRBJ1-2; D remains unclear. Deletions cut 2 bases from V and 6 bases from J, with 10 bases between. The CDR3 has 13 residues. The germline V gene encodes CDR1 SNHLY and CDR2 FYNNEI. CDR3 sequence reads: CASSEQEWNGYTF. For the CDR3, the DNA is TGTGCCAGCAGTGAACAGGAATGGAATGGCTACACCTTC.

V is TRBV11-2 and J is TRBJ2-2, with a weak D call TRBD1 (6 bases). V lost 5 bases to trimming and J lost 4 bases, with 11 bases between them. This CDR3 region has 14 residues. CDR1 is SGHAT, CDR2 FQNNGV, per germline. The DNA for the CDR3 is TGTGCCAGCAGCCCCGGACAGCCCACCGGGGAGCTGTTTTTT. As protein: CASSPGQPTGELFF.

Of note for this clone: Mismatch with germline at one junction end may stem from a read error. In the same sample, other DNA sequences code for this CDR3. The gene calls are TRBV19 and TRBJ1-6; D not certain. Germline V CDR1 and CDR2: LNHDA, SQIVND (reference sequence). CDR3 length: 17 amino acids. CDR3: CASSNPPGGSVRSPLHF. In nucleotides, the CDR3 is TGTGCCAGTAGTAACCCCCCAGGCGGGTCCGTTCGGTCACCCCTCCATTTT.

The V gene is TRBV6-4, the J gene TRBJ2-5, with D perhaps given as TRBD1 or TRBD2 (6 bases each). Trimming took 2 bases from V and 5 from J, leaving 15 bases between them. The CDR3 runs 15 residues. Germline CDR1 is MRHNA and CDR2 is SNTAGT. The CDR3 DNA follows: TGTGCCAGCAGTGACGGGGGGCCAGGATGGGAGACCCAGTACTTC. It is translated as CASSDGGPGWETQYF.

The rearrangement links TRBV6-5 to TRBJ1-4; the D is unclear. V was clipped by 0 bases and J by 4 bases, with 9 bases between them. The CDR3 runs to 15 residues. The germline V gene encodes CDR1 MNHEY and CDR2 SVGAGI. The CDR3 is CASSYSAALNEKLFF. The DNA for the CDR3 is TGTGCCAGCAGTTACTCGGCGGCTCTTAATGAAAAACTGTTTTTT.

CDR3 sequence: CASSLVLGNSEKLFF. The CDR3 DNA reads as TGTGCCAGCAGCTTAGTGTTAGGCAATTCGGAAAAACTGTTTTTT. The chain joins TRBV7-9 to TRBJ1-4; D call uncertain. The CDR3 contains 15 residues. V lost 1 base and J lost 8, with 14 bases in between. From germline, CDR1 is SEHNR and CDR2 FQNEAQ (reference sequence).

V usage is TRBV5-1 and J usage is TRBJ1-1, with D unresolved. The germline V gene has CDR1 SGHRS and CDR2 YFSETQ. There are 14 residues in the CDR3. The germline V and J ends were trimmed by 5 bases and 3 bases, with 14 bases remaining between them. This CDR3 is CASSLRGTYTEAFF. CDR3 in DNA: TGCGCCAGCAGTCTTAGAGGCACTTACACTGAAGCTTTCTTT.

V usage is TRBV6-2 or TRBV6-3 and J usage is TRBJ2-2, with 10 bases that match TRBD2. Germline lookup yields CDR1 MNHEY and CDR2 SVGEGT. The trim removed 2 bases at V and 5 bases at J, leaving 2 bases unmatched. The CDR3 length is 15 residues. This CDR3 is CASSYSGGATGELFF. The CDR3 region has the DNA TGTGCCAGCAGTTACAGCGGGGGGGCTACCGGGGAGCTGTTTTTT.

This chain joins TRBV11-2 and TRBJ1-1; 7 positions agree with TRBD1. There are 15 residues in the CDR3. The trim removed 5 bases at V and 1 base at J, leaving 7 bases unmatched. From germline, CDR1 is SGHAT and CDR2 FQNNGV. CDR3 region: CASSADRAENTEAFF. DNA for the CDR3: TGTGCCAGCAGCGCCGACAGGGCAGAGAACACTGAAGCTTTCTTT.

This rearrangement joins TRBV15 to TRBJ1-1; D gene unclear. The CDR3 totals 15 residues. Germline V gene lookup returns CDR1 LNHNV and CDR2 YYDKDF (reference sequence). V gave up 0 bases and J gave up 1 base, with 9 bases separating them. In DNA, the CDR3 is TGTGCCACCAGCAGAGAGGCGGGGTGGAACACTGAAGCTTTCTTT. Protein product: CATSREAGWNTEAFF. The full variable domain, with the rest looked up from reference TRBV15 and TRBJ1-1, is DAMVIQNPRYQVTQFGKPVTLSCSQTLNHNVMYWYQQKSSQAPKLLFHYYDKDFNNEADTPDNFQSRRPNTSFCFLDIRSPGLGDTAMYLCATSREAGWNTEAFFGQGTRLTVV.

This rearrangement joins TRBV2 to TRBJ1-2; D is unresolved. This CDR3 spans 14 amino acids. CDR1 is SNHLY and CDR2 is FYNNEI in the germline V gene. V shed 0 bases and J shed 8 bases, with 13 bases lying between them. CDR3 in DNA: TGTGCCAGCAGTGAAGCGCTTCGGGTAGGCGGCTACACCTTC. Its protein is CASSEALRVGGYTF.

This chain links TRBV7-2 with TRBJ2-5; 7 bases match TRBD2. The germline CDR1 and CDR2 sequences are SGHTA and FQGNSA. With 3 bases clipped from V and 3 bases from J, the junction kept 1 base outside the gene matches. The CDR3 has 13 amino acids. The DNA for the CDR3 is TGTGCCAGCAGCTTCGCGGGGGAAGAGACCCAGTACTTC. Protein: CASSFAGEETQYF.

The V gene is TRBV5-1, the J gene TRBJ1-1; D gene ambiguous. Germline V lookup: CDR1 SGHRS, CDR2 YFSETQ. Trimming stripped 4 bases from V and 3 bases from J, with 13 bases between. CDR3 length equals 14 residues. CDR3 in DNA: TGCGCCAGCAGCACCACGGGAAGGGACACTGAAGCTTTCTTT. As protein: CASSTTGRDTEAFF.

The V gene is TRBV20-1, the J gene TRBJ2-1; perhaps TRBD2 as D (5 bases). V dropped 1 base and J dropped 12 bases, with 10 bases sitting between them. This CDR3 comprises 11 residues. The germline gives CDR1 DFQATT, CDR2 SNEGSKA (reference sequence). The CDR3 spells CSARGERGQFF. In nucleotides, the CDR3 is TGCAGTGCTAGAGGGGAGCGCGGGCAGTTCTTC.

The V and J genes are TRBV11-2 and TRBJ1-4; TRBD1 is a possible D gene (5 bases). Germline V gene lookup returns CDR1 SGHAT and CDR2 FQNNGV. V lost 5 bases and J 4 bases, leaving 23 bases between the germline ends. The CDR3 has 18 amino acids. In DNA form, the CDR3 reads TGTGCCAGCAGCCCACTAGTGGGGCTCGGGGACGGTAATGAAAAACTGTTTTTT. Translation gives CASSPLVGLGDGNEKLFF.

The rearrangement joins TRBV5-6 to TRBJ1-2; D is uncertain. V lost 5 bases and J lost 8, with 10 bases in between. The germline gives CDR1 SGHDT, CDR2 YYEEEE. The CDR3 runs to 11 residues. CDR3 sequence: CASSLLGGYTF. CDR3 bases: TGTGCCAGCAGTTTGCTTGGGGGCTACACCTTC.

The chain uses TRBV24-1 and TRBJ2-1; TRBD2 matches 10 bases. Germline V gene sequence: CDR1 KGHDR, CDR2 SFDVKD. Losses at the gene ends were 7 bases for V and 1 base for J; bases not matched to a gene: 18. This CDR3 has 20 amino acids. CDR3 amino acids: CATSPGSGGDIMASYNEQFF. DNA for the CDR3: TGTGCCACCAGCCCAGGCAGCGGGGGGGACATTATGGCGTCCTACAATGAGCAGTTCTTC.

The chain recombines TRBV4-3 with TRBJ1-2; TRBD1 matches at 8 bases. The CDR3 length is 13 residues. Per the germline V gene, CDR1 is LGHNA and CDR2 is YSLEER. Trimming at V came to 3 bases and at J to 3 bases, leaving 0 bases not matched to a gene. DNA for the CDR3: TGCGCCAGCAGCCAGGGACAGGACTATGGCTACACCTTC. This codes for CASSQGQDYGYTF.